The 18 T cell receptor beta chains below all came from one sample that was sequenced in a study of cytomegalovirus exposure and HLA in healthy donors. PCR amplification relied on 60 Vbeta primers (plus 13 Jbeta primers). Sequencing used immunoSEQ multiplex PCR; TCRdb keeps in-frame clones, though not all of them. Among 150,000 to 250,000 clones, around 86% were seen once, and the ten largest hold 6.5%. Source material: PBMCs. These receptors originate from a woman in her forties or fifties in good health and CMV-seropositive.

V is TRBV5-1 and J is TRBJ2-7; possible D gene TRBD2, 7 bases. V lost 0 bases, J lost 3 bases, and 16 bases lay in between. This CDR3 has 16 amino acids. CDR1 and CDR2 from the germline V gene are SGHRS and YFSETQ. In DNA, the CDR3 is TGCGCCAGCAGCTTGGTGGGGGGGGCGGTTTTCTACGAGCAGTACTTC. This sequence encodes CASSLVGGAVFYEQYF.

This clone was recorded only once. The chain couples TRBV5-1 to TRBJ2-2, with D possibly being TRBD1 (5 bases). The germline V and J ends were trimmed by 4 bases and 7 bases, with 23 bases remaining between them. This CDR3 is built from 17 residues. Germline-derived CDR1 and CDR2 are SGHRS and YFSETQ. Written as DNA, the CDR3 is TGCGCCAGCAGCCCGACAGTTAGCTCGTTCGTGGACGGGGAGCTGTTTTTT. Translation gives CASSPTVSSFVDGELFF.

Concerning this clone: An end of the junction does not agree with germline; a read error may underlie this. The chain carries TRBV7-9 and TRBJ2-3; D is possibly TRBD1 (5 bases). This CDR3 is 12 amino acids long. Looked up from germline, CDR1 is SEHNR and CDR2 is FQNEAQ (reference sequence). CDR3 nucleotide sequence: TGTTCCAGCAGCTTTACAGGAGATACGCAGTATTTT. Translation gives CSSSFTGDTQYF.

The CDR3 region is CATTDRGGPQETQYF. DNA for the CDR3: TGTGCCACCACTGACAGGGGAGGGCCCCAAGAGACCCAGTACTTC. This chain connects TRBV19 to TRBJ2-5; TRBD1 might be the D (8 bases). Trimming pared 10 bases from V and 1 base from J, leaving 19 bases between. From germline, CDR1 is LNHDA and CDR2 SQIVND (reference sequence). The CDR3 is made up of 15 amino acids.

The CDR3 is CAISESGTGGRGYTF. For the CDR3, the DNA is TGTGCCATCAGTGAGTCCGGGACAGGGGGAAGGGGCTACACCTTC. The J gene is TRBJ1-2, the V gene TRBV10-3, with TRBD1 matching over 11 bases. The germline V gene has CDR1 ENHRY and CDR2 SYGVKD. J gave up 8 bases and V 0 bases, and 5 bases lay outside the gene matches. This CDR3 contains 15 residues.

V is TRBV2 and J is TRBJ2-7, with 10 bases lining up with TRBD1. The trim removed 4 bases at V and 3 bases at J, leaving 3 bases unmatched. Germline V gives CDR1 SNHLY, CDR2 FYNNEI. The length of the CDR3 is 14 residues. CDR3 DNA: TGTGCCAGCAGTGGACAGGGGGCCTACTACGAGCAGTACTTC. This codes for CASSGQGAYYEQYF. Supplemented by reference TRBV2 and TRBJ2-7, the full variable domain reads EPEVTQTPSHQVTQMGQEVILRCVPISNHLYFYWYRQILGQKVEFLVSFYNNEISEKSEIFDDQFSVERPDGSNFTLKIRSTKLEDSAMYFCASSGQGAYYEQYFGPGTRLTVT.

The V call is TRBV7-2, the J call TRBJ2-5; 10 bases agree with TRBD2. The germline V gene has CDR1 SGHTA and CDR2 FQGNSA. V gave up 4 bases and J gave up 4 bases; unmatched junction bases: 9. This CDR3 region has 16 residues. CDR3 sequence reads: CASSWSGGAEAETQYF. The CDR3 DNA is TGTGCCAGCAGCTGGAGCGGGGGGGCCGAAGCAGAGACCCAGTACTTC.

This clone has only one observation. The chain carries TRBV18 and TRBJ2-5; D unresolved. This CDR3 comprises 12 residues. Trimming took off 3 bases at V and 2 bases at J, with 4 bases between the two ends. From germline, CDR1 is KGHSH and CDR2 LQKENI. This CDR3 reads CASSPPQETQYF. DNA of the CDR3: TGTGCCAGCTCACCCCCTCAAGAGACCCAGTACTTC. The full variable domain, in which reference TRBV18 and TRBJ2-5 provide the parts outside the CDR3, is NAGVMQNPRHLVRRRGQEARLRCSPMKGHSHVYWYRQLPEEGLKFMVYLQKENIIDESGMPKERFSAEFPKEGPSILRIQQVVRGDSAAYFCASSPPQETQYFGPGTRLLVL.

This chain links TRBV7-9 with TRBJ2-1; 11 nucleotides agree with TRBD2. The V and J ends lost 6 bases and 4 bases, in that order; junction bases with no gene match: 2. This CDR3 has 14 residues. Germline CDR1 SEHNR, CDR2 FQNEAQ (reference sequence). As DNA, the CDR3 is TGTGCCAGCAGACTAGCGGGAGTGTACAATGAGCAGTTCTTC. Translating gives CASRLAGVYNEQFF.

V and J are TRBV11-2 and TRBJ2-1; perhaps TRBD1 as D (6 bases). Trimming shortened V by 8 bases and J by 8 bases, and 19 bases separated the two germline ends. CDR1 is SGHAT, CDR2 FQNNGV, per germline. This CDR3 is 14 amino acids long. The CDR3 bases are TGTGCCAGCGGGCCTAAAGGCAGGGGAGATGAGCAGTTCTTC. This sequence encodes CASGPKGRGDEQFF.

This chain links TRBV7-6 with TRBJ2-3; D unresolved. Between the trimmed V and J ends, which lost 1 base and 1 base, there was a span of 6 bases. This CDR3 is 14 amino acids long. The V gene's germline CDR1 is SGHVS and CDR2 FNYEAQ. In nucleotides, the CDR3 is TGTGCCAGCAGCTTAGATCCGGGCACAGATACGCAGTATTTT. Translation: CASSLDPGTDTQYF.

A single count supports this clone. The chain joins TRBV2 to TRBJ1-2; 11 bases are a match to TRBD1. The germline gives CDR1 SNHLY, CDR2 FYNNEI. V shed 5 bases, J shed 4 bases, and the junction held 3 bases outside the gene matches. The CDR3 spans 14 residues. CDR3 coding DNA: TGTGCCAGCAGTAGGGGGACAGGGGGCTATGGCTACACCTTC. Amino acid sequence: CASSRGTGGYGYTF.

This sequence joins TRBV5-6 and TRBJ2-1; D not certain. CDR3 length equals 14 residues. Germline CDR1 SGHDT, CDR2 YYEEEE. The V gene lost 4 bases and the J gene lost 0 bases, with 8 bases spanning the gap. The CDR3 region is CASSTMSSYNEQFF. The CDR3 DNA is TGTGCCAGCAGCACTATGAGCTCCTACAATGAGCAGTTCTTC.

This chain joins TRBV6-6 and TRBJ1-5, with 7 bases identical to TRBD1. Per germline, CDR1 MNHNY and CDR2 SVGAGI (reference sequence). This CDR3 has 14 amino acids. The V and J ends lost 6 bases and 6 bases, in that order; junction bases with no gene match: 8. The CDR3 DNA reads TGTGCCAGCAGGACAACAGGGGACGGTCAGCCCCAGCATTTT. It is translated as CASRTTGDGQPQHF.

This chain joins TRBV2 and TRBJ1-1, with TRBD1 as a possible D gene (6 bases). V was clipped by 2 bases and J by 2 bases, with 12 bases between them. The CDR3 covers 15 residues. Germline V gene sequence: CDR1 SNHLY, CDR2 FYNNEI. The CDR3 sequence: CASSESTGGNTEAFF. DNA for the CDR3: TGTGCCAGCAGTGAATCGACGGGGGGCAACACTGAAGCTTTCTTT.

A note on this clone: One end of the junction varies from germline; a read error may be responsible. The V gene is TRBV6-1, the J gene TRBJ2-2; 12 bases align to TRBD2. This CDR3 has 15 residues. Germline CDR1 reads MNHNS; CDR2 reads SASEGT. CDR3 in amino acids: CASGELAGGTGELFF. Here the CDR3 DNA reads TGTGCCAGCGGTGAACTAGCGGGGGGCACCGGGGAGCTGTTTTTT.

This clone was recorded once. This sequence joins TRBV2 and TRBJ1-2, with D uncertain. CDR3 length equals 14 residues. Trimming left V 5 bases short and J 1 base short, with 11 bases between. In germline, CDR1 is SNHLY, CDR2 FYNNEI. The CDR3 spells CASSSLTSNYGYTF. Here the CDR3 DNA reads TGTGCCAGCAGTTCACTGACAAGTAACTATGGCTACACCTTC.

V is TRBV4-3 and J is TRBJ2-7; D gene unclear. The length of the CDR3 is 13 residues. Per the germline V gene, CDR1 is LGHNA and CDR2 is YSLEER. The V end was cut by 4 bases, the J end by 6 bases, with 13 bases between. CDR3: CASSRNYGFEQYF. DNA of the CDR3: TGCGCCAGCAGCCGAAACTATGGTTTCGAGCAGTACTTC.